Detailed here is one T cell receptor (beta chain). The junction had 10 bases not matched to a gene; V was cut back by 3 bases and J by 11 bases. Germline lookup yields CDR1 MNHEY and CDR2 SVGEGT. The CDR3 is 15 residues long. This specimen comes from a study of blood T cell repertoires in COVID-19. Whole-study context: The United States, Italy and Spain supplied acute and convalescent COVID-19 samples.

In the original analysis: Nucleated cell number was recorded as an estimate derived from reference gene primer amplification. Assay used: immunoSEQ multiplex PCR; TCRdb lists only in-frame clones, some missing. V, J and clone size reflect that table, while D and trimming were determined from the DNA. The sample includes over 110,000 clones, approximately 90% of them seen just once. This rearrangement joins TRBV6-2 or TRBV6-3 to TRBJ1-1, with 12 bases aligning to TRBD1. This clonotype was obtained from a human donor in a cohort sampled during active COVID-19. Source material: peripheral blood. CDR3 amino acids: CASSYRDRGRDRAFF. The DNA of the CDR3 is TGTGCCAGCAGTTATAGGGACAGGGGGCGCGATCGGGCTTTCTTT.